These 19 T cell receptor beta chains originate from one sample sequenced in a study of cytomegalovirus exposure and HLA in healthy donors. Primers included in the PCR were 60 Vbeta and 13 Jbeta primers. The method was immunoSEQ multiplex PCR; TCRdb's version includes in-frame clones alone and lacks a portion of them. The data show over 80,000 clones, about two thirds seen once. The specimen sequenced was PBMCs. The receptors stem from a boy between 10 and 17 years old in good health and CMV-seropositive.

The gene calls are TRBV6-6 and TRBJ1-5; no definite D call. Between the trimmed V and J ends, which lost 4 bases and 4 bases, there was a span of 8 bases. This CDR3 is 13 amino acids long. CDR1 and CDR2 from the germline V gene are MNHNY and SVGAGI (reference sequence). This chain's CDR3 is CASSFGANQPQHF. The CDR3 nucleotides read TGTGCCAGCAGTTTCGGAGCAAATCAGCCCCAGCATTTT.

The chain is built from TRBV27 and TRBJ2-2, with D possibly being TRBD1 (7 bases). The V gene's germline CDR1 is MNHEY and CDR2 SMNVEV (reference sequence). The CDR3 consists of 13 residues. Trimming stripped 8 bases from V and 6 bases from J, with 13 bases between. CDR3 sequence: CASSQGEAGELFF. The CDR3 DNA is TGTGCCAGCTCGCAGGGGGAGGCCGGGGAGCTGTTTTTT.

The genes are TRBV2 and TRBJ2-7; TRBD1 is a possible D gene (6 bases). The germline V gene encodes CDR1 SNHLY and CDR2 FYNNEI. The CDR3 is made up of 15 amino acids. Trimming took 3 bases from V and 3 from J, leaving 15 bases between them. This CDR3 is CASSDPRTERYEQYF. The CDR3 coding sequence is TGTGCCAGCAGTGACCCCCGGACAGAGCGCTACGAGCAGTACTTC.

The rearrangement uses TRBV5-8 and TRBJ2-7; TRBD1 agrees at 9 bases. Germline CDR1 SGHTS, CDR2 YDEGEE. The length of the CDR3 is 14 residues. Germline trimming cut 7 bases from V and 3 bases from J; bases unmatched to any gene: 8. The CDR3 is CASGPGTGSYEQYF. The CDR3 DNA follows: TGTGCCAGCGGACCCGGGACAGGGAGCTACGAGCAGTACTTC.

This clone was seen more than once but under ten times. This chain joins TRBV4-3 and TRBJ1-2; D gene ambiguous. V lost 4 bases, J lost 0 bases, and 9 bases lay in between. Germline V gene lookup returns CDR1 LGHNA and CDR2 YSLEER. This CDR3 comprises 14 residues. The CDR3 DNA is TGCGCCAGCAGCCGCATTTTAGCTAACTATGGCTACACCTTC. Protein: CASSRILANYGYTF.

The chain uses TRBV27 and TRBJ2-3, with 9 bases identical to TRBD1. With V trimmed by 4 bases and J by 2 bases, 7 bases remained unmatched. CDR1 is MNHEY and CDR2 is SMNVEV in the germline V gene (reference sequence). The CDR3 extends over 16 amino acids. The CDR3 sequence: CASSYNRDRATDTQYF. CDR3 bases: TGTGCCAGCAGTTACAACCGGGACAGGGCCACAGATACGCAGTATTTT.

The chain carries TRBV19 and TRBJ1-1, with a tentative D call TRBD1 (6 bases). CDR3 length equals 14 residues. Germline CDR1 is LNHDA and CDR2 is SQIVND (reference sequence). Trimming shortened V by 6 bases and J by 4 bases, and 15 bases separated the two germline ends. DNA of the CDR3: TGTGCCAGTAGAACACAGGGTGTAGGCACTGAAGCTTTCTTT. This translates into CASRTQGVGTEAFF.

The V and J genes are TRBV7-2 and TRBJ2-4, with D perhaps matching TRBD1 (5 bases). CDR3 length: 13 residues. Germline CDR1 reads SGHTA; CDR2 reads FQGNSA. V was cut by 5 bases and J by 7 bases, with 12 bases left in between. The CDR3 DNA sequence: TGTGCCAGCAGCGTATTCAGGGCGAACATTCAGTACTTC. Translating gives CASSVFRANIQYF.

This clone has a handful of counts. The V call is TRBV15, the J call TRBJ1-5, with 9 positions matching TRBD1. This CDR3 comprises 16 residues. Trimming at V came to 1 base and at J to 1 base, leaving 2 bases not matched to a gene. The germline V gene has CDR1 LNHNV and CDR2 YYDKDF (reference sequence). The chain's CDR3 is CATSRGDRVSNQPQHF. In DNA form, the CDR3 reads TGTGCCACCAGCAGAGGGGACAGGGTGAGCAATCAGCCCCAGCATTTT.

Only a few counts were recorded for this clone. The V gene is TRBV18, the J gene TRBJ2-3; D unclear. The CDR3 is 13 amino acids. The V end was cut by 2 bases, the J end by 2 bases, with 5 bases between. Germline V gene lookup returns CDR1 KGHSH and CDR2 LQKENI. The CDR3 DNA follows: TGTGCCAGCTCACCAGTGGCCACAGATACGCAGTATTTT. Its protein is CASSPVATDTQYF.

The chain has TRBV12-5 and TRBJ1-4; TRBD1 agrees at 10 bases. This CDR3 region has 16 residues. Germline values: CDR1 LGHNT, CDR2 FRNRAP. The ends lost 5 bases at V and 4 bases at J; junction bases unmatched: 7. CDR3 DNA sequence: TGTGCTAGTGGTCCCCGGGACAGGGGAAGTAATGAAAAACTGTTTTTT. It yields the protein CASGPRDRGSNEKLFF.

The chain recombines TRBV11-2 with TRBJ2-3; the match to TRBD2 covers 7 bases. Germline-derived CDR1 and CDR2 are SGHAT and FQNNGV. The CDR3 contains 16 residues. V gave up 5 bases and J gave up 4 bases; unmatched junction bases: 12. The CDR3 sequence is CASSPGLSSLADTQYF. The CDR3 DNA reads as TGTGCCAGCAGCCCGGGACTATCAAGCCTAGCAGATACGCAGTATTTT.

The chain combines TRBV5-3 with TRBJ1-1; D remains unclear. TRBV5-3 counts as an open reading frame of uncertain function. V shed 3 bases and J shed 3 bases, with 15 bases lying between them. This CDR3 region has 15 residues. CDR3 in amino acids: CARSSPPRRDTEAFF. DNA of the CDR3: TGTGCCAGAAGCTCCCCTCCTAGGAGGGACACTGAAGCTTTCTTT.

This clone has only one observation. The V gene is TRBV20-1, the J gene TRBJ2-5; D might be TRBD1 (5 bases). The V gene lost 0 bases and the J gene lost 8 bases, with 7 bases spanning the gap. The V gene's germline CDR1 is DFQATT and CDR2 SNEGSKA (reference sequence). The CDR3 sequence is 11 residues long. CDR3 region: CSARDGATQYF. CDR3 sequence (DNA): TGCAGTGCTAGAGATGGGGCAACCCAGTACTTC.

This clone was recorded once. The V and J genes are TRBV6-5 and TRBJ1-1; D possibly corresponds to TRBD1 (6 bases). Germline V lookup: CDR1 MNHEY, CDR2 SVGAGI. The CDR3 is made up of 12 amino acids. Trimming shortened V by 7 bases and J by 2 bases, and 8 bases separated the two germline ends. CDR3 coding DNA: TGTGCCAGCACGGACAGAAACACTGAAGCTTTCTTT. Residues: CASTDRNTEAFF.

This chain uses TRBV27 with TRBJ2-1, with 7 bases identical to TRBD2. The V gene end was trimmed by 1 base and the J gene end by 0 bases; junction bases not matched to a gene: 3. CDR1 and CDR2 from the germline V gene are MNHEY and SMNVEV (reference sequence). The length of the CDR3 is 16 residues. In nucleotides, the CDR3 is TGTGCCAGCAGTTTATACGGGGGGAGCTCCTACAATGAGCAGTTCTTC. Encoded protein: CASSLYGGSSYNEQFF.

The sample holds a few counts of this clone. The chain couples TRBV15 to TRBJ2-5, with D possibly being TRBD2 (6 bases). Trimming took off 6 bases at V and 4 bases at J, with 18 bases between the two ends. CDR1 is LNHNV, CDR2 YYDKDF, per germline (reference sequence). This CDR3 comprises 15 residues. CDR3 DNA: TGTGCCACCAGGTATACAGGCGGGATAGGAGAGACCCAGTACTTC. This translates into CATRYTGGIGETQYF.

The chain carries TRBV29-1 and TRBJ1-1; 7 bases align to TRBD1. Germline assignment: CDR1 SQVTM and CDR2 ANQGSEA. V was pared by 6 bases and J by 7 bases, with 8 bases of the junction left unmatched. This CDR3 spans 12 amino acids. CDR3 bases: TGCAGCGTACACAGGGGATTCGATGAAGCTTTCTTT. This translates into CSVHRGFDEAFF.

In its sample, this clone was seen a few times. The CDR3 is CASSPQGAGEAFF. Here the CDR3 DNA reads TGTGCCAGCAGCCCCCAGGGGGCCGGTGAAGCTTTCTTT. The chain uses TRBV11-1 and TRBJ1-1; 8 bases match TRBD1. The CDR3 has 13 amino acids. CDR1 is SGHAT and CDR2 is FQDESV in the germline V gene (reference sequence). J lost 7 bases, V lost 5 bases, and 6 bases had no gene match.